The subject of this entry is one T cell receptor beta chain. The data belong to a study of blood T cell repertoires in COVID-19. Study-wide background: The United States, Italy and Spain supplied acute and convalescent COVID-19 samples.

The V and J ends lost 4 bases and 2 bases, in that order; junction bases with no gene match: 6. Germline-derived CDR1 and CDR2 are SGHKS and YYEKEE (reference sequence). The CDR3 has 14 amino acids. Per the study methods: The authors estimated nucleated cell counts from reference gene primer amplification. Sequencing used immunoSEQ multiplex PCR; TCRdb keeps in-frame clones, though not all of them. V and J calls and clone size are given by that table; D and trimming were obtained from the DNA. The repertoire holds 150,000 to 200,000 clones, with about 86% as singletons. Seattle patients were enrolled during active infection and followed longitudinally.

Sequenced sample: peripheral blood. The V gene is TRBV5-5, the J gene TRBJ2-7; 7 bases line up with TRBD2. The clonotype was recovered from an older woman with COVID-19, enrolled during active disease. The CDR3 is CASSLTSEAYEQYF. DNA for the CDR3: TGTGCCAGCAGCCTTACTAGCGAGGCCTACGAGCAGTACTTC.